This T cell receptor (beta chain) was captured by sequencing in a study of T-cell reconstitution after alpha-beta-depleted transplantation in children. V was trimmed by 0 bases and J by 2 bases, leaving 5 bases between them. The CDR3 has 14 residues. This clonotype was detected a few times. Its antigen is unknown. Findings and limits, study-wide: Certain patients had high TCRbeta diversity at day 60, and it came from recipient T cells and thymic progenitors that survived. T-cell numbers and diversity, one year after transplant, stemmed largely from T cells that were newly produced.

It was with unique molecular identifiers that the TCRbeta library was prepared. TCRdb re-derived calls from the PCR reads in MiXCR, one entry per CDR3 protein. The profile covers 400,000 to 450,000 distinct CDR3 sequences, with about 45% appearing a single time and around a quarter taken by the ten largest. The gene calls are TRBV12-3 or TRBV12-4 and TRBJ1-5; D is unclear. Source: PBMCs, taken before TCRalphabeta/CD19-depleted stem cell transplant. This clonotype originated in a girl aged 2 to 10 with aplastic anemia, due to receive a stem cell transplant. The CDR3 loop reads CASSLAGRNQPQHF. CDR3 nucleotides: TGTGCCAGCAGTTTAGCAGGGCGCAATCAGCCCCAGCATTTT.